This note documents a single T cell receptor beta chain sequence. A read error may be the cause here, since a much bigger clone is one base away. The entry originates in a study of T cells after yellow fever vaccination. The CDR3 is 14 amino acids. MiXCR was run by TCRdb on the 5' RACE reads, yielding one entry per CDR3 protein. The sample yields some 400,000 distinct CDR3 sequences, 6.2% seen once. This receptor was taken from a man younger than 45 who received the YFV17D yellow fever vaccine. The sample was PBMCs, taken 5 days after the yellow fever booster vaccination. The V and J genes are TRBV12-3 or TRBV12-4 and TRBJ2-5, with 8 nucleotides matching TRBD2. Written as DNA, the CDR3 is TGTGCCAGCAGTTTACTAGCGGGCCAAAAGACCCAGTACTTC. The encoded protein is CASSLLAGQKTQYF.